Listed below are T cell receptor beta chains from one sample, sequenced in a study of T-cell reconstitution after alpha-beta-depleted transplantation in children. TCRdb fed the PCR reads into MiXCR, producing one record per CDR3 protein. The sample contains 200,000 to 250,000 distinct CDR3 sequences, roughly 10% of which appear only once. This material consisted of PBMCs from the stem cell graft donor, taken from the stem cell graft. The receptors derive from a human donor who donated a stem cell graft to a child with acute lymphoblastic leukemia. CDR3s include the opening cysteine and the closing phenylalanine or tryptophan. Fields, in order: D gene, V gene, clone size, J gene, CDR3 DNA, CDR3 protein. The D gene is left open where the match is weak. Not every row has a clone size; where given, it reads once, few, many or a size class.

D: TRBD1; V: TRBV6-5; size: many; J: TRBJ2-1; DNA: TGTGCCAGCAGTCCTAGTCCGGGACAGGGCGACAATGAGCAGTTCTTC; CDR3: CASSPSPGQGDNEQFF
D: NA; V: TRBV11-2; size: few; J: TRBJ1-5; DNA: TGTGCCAGCAGCTTATCCATTAATCGGGCAGCCGATCAGCCCCAGCATTTT; CDR3: CASSLSINRAADQPQHF
D: NA; V: TRBV7-2; size: many; J: TRBJ2-7; DNA: TGTGCCAGCAGCTTTGTCAGCTCCTACGAGCAGTACTTC; CDR3: CASSFVSSYEQYF
D: NA; V: TRBV27; size: many; J: TRBJ2-2; DNA: TGTGCCAGCAGTTCATGGAACACCGGGGAGCTGTTTTTT; CDR3: CASSSWNTGELFF
D: TRBD2; V: TRBV6-6; size: NA; J: TRBJ2-3; DNA: TGTGCCAGCAGTTACCCTTCGCGGGGGGGTGTGACAGATACGCAGTATTTT; CDR3: CASSYPSRGGVTDTQYF
D: NA; V: TRBV11-2; size: many; J: TRBJ2-7; DNA: TGTGCCAGCAGCTTAGCTACTTCGTGGCACCCCGGGGAGCAGTACTTC; CDR3: CASSLATSWHPGEQYF
D: NA; V: TRBV12-3/TRBV12-4; size: many; J: TRBJ1-2; DNA: TGTGCCAGCAGTTTCCCCAACTATGGCTACACCTTC; CDR3: CASSFPNYGYTF
D: NA; V: TRBV18; size: few; J: TRBJ2-7; DNA: TGTGCCAGCTCCCGATCGAGGGGCGGGGACGAGCAGTACTTC; CDR3: CASSRSRGGDEQYF
D: NA; V: TRBV12-3/TRBV12-4; size: few; J: TRBJ2-5; DNA: TGTGCCAGCAGTTCTTCACAAGCCCAAGAGACCCAGTACTTC; CDR3: CASSSSQAQETQYF
D: NA; V: TRBV25-1; size: NA; J: TRBJ1-5; DNA: TGTGCCAGCAGTCAAGGGGCGAGCAATCAGCCCCAGCATTTT; CDR3: CASSQGASNQPQHF
D: NA; V: TRBV7-6; size: few; J: TRBJ2-7; DNA: TGTGCCAGCAGCAAGACCCAATCCTACGAGCAGTACTTC; CDR3: CASSKTQSYEQYF
D: NA; V: TRBV5-1; size: many; J: TRBJ1-1; DNA: TGCGCCAGCAGCTTGATTGGGAACACTGAAGCTTTCTTT; CDR3: CASSLIGNTEAFF
D: NA; V: TRBV5-1; size: few; J: TRBJ2-4; DNA: TGCGCCAGCAGCGGGGTAGGACTAGCCAAAAACATTCAGTACTTC; CDR3: CASSGVGLAKNIQYF
D: TRBD1; V: TRBV24-1; size: many; J: TRBJ2-1; DNA: TGTGCCACCAGTGATTTTTTACAGGGGTCCGAGTTTGCTTATGAGCAGTTCTTC; CDR3: CATSDFLQGSEFAYEQFF
D: NA; V: TRBV12-3/TRBV12-4; size: NA; J: TRBJ2-3; DNA: TGTGCCAGCAGTTTAATAGGGGTTGGCACAGATACGCAGTATTTT; CDR3: CASSLIGVGTDTQYF
D: NA; V: TRBV6-5; size: many; J: TRBJ2-2; DNA: TGTGCCAGCAGCATCTGGACCGGGGAGCTGTTTTTT; CDR3: CASSIWTGELFF
D: TRBD1; V: TRBV5-1; size: NA; J: TRBJ2-7; DNA: TGCGCCAGCAGACAGGGGGAGACCTACGAGCAGTACTTC; CDR3: CASRQGETYEQYF
D: TRBD1; V: TRBV27; size: few; J: TRBJ1-5; DNA: TGTGCCAGCAGTTCAAGACAGGGAGATCAGCCCCAGCATTTT; CDR3: CASSSRQGDQPQHF
D: TRBD1; V: TRBV29-1; size: many; J: TRBJ2-7; DNA: TGCAGCGTTCAACGCATTGGACAGGTCTCCGAGCAGTACTTC; CDR3: CSVQRIGQVSEQYF
D: NA; V: TRBV7-2; size: few; J: TRBJ2-1; DNA: TGTGCCAGCAGCCCAAATCAGGGGAATGAGCAGTTCTTC; CDR3: CASSPNQGNEQFF
D: TRBD2; V: TRBV5-1; size: many; J: TRBJ2-1; DNA: TGCGCCAGCAGCTTGCTGTCTAGCGGGGTCAATGAGCAGTTCTTC; CDR3: CASSLLSSGVNEQFF
D: NA; V: TRBV5-6; size: few; J: TRBJ2-1; DNA: TGTGCCAGCAACCCATACAGGCCCCATAGAGGCGCCAATGAGCAGTTCTTC; CDR3: CASNPYRPHRGANEQFF